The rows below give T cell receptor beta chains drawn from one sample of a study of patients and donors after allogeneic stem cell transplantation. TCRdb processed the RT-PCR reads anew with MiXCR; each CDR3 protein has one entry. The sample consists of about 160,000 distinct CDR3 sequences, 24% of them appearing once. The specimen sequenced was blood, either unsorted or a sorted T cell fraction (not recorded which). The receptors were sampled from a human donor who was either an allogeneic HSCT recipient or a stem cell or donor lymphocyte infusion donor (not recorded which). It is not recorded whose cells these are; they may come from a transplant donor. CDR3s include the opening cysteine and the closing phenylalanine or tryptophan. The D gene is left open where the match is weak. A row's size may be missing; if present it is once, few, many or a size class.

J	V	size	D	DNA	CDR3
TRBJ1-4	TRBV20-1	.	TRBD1	TGCAGTGCCTCTGGACAGGTTAATGAAAAACTGTTTTTT	CSASGQVNEKLFF
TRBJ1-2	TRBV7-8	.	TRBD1	TGTGCCAGCAGCGCGGGACAGGGGATCCCCTATGGCTACACCTTC	CASSAGQGIPYGYTF
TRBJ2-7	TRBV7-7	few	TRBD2	TGTGCCAGCAGCTTAAGCGGGGGGACCGACGAGCAGTACTTC	CASSLSGGTDEQYF
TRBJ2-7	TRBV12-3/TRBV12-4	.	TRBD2	TGTGCCAGCAGTTTTGGGGCTAGCGGGGGCTCCTACGAGCAGTACTTC	CASSFGASGGSYEQYF
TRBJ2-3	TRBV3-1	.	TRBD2	TGTGCCAGCAGCCTTGGCGGGGGGGCCGATACGCAGTATTTT	CASSLGGGADTQYF
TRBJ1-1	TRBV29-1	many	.	TGCAGCGTTGACGGGGCGAGCAGAGGGGCTTTCTTT	CSVDGASRGAFF
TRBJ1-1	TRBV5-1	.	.	TGCGCCAGCAGCCCCTTACCCCCGCTACAGGATCTAAACACTGAAGCTTTCTTT	CASSPLPPLQDLNTEAFF
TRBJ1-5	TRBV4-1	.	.	TGCGCCAGCAGCCAAAAAGCAGGGCCTTATAGCAATCAGCCCCAGCATTTT	CASSQKAGPYSNQPQHF
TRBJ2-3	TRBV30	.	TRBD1	TGTGCCTGGAGGGAAACCGGGACAGCGAGGTTTTGGGAACGAGATACGCAGTATTTT	CAWRETGTARFWERDTQYF
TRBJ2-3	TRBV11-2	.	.	TGTGCCAGTTCCACTGATTACACAGATACGCAGTATTTT	CASSTDYTDTQYF
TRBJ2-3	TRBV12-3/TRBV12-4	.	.	TGTGCCAGCAGTTTCCGTTTAGTCCCTACGAGCACAGATACGCAGTATTTT	CASSFRLVPTSTDTQYF
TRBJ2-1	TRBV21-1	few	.	TGTGCCAGCAGCAAAAGGGGACCTGGACAGATAGATCACACACACAATGAGCAGTTCTTC	CASSKRGPGQIDHTHNEQFF
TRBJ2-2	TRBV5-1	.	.	TGCGCCAGCAGCCCTAAGCCGGGGGCGGTTTTTGTCGGGGAGCTGTTTTTT	CASSPKPGAVFVGELFF